Many counts were recorded for the clone carrying this TCR beta chain. Its antigen is currently unknown. The TCR beta cDNA libraries carried unique molecular identifiers. TCRdb reprocessed the PCR reads with MiXCR, giving one entry per CDR3 protein. Of fewer than 850,000 distinct CDR3 sequences listed, roughly 27% are singletons. The source of the sample is a study of post-analysis software for immune sequencing data. Points from the study as a whole: The five TRBV segments detected at higher frequency in patients than in controls included TRBV5-6, TRBV5-1 and TRBV20-1.

CDR1 SQVTM and CDR2 ANQGSEA come from the germline V gene. V trimming: 4 bases; J trimming: 3 bases; junction bases outside the gene matches: 21. The CDR3 spans 18 residues. Sequencing was carried out using blood. The rearrangement joins TRBV29-1 to TRBJ2-7; 7 positions agree with TRBD1. The TCR comes from a girl aged 5 to 17 with multiple sclerosis. CDR3 coding DNA: TGCAGCGTTGGATTCGGGACAGCTGTTACTCTCCTACACTACGAGCAGTACTTC. The encoded protein is CSVGFGTAVTLLHYEQYF.